These 31 T cell receptor beta chains were all obtained from the same sample, sequenced in a study of blood T cell repertoires in COVID-19. Using immunoSEQ multiplex PCR, the repertoire was profiled, and TCRdb retains in-frame clones only, with some absent. This table has a few hundred thousand clones, 70% to 90% appearing once. Sequencing was done on a sample of peripheral blood. Receptors were obtained from a woman between 70 and 85 years old with active or convalescent COVID-19.

This chain links TRBV7-9 with TRBJ1-2, with 7 bases that match TRBD1. The CDR3 is 15 residues long. Germline V lookup: CDR1 SEHNR, CDR2 FQNEAQ (reference sequence). The junction had 12 bases not matched to a gene; V was cut back by 5 bases and J by 6 bases. DNA of the CDR3: TGTGCCAGCAGCCCTAGCCTGACAGGGACGAATGGCTACACCTTC. As protein: CASSPSLTGTNGYTF.

The rearrangement links TRBV5-1 to TRBJ1-1; D not resolved. There are 13 residues in the CDR3. Germline V CDR1 and CDR2: SGHRS, YFSETQ. Between the trimmed V and J ends, which lost 3 bases and 8 bases, there was a span of 14 bases. In DNA, the CDR3 is TGCGCCAGCAGCTCCTCGATGGAGGTCGAAGCTTTCTTT. Its translation: CASSSSMEVEAFF.

The CDR3 nucleotides read TGTGCCAGCAGCCCCGATGCGGGAGTAAGAGGAAACACCATATATTTT. It codes for CASSPDAGVRGNTIYF. The genes are TRBV9 and TRBJ1-3; D remains unclear. The V end was cut by 4 bases, the J end by 4 bases, with 18 bases between. The CDR3 has 16 amino acids. CDR1 SGDLS and CDR2 YYNGEE come from the germline V gene.

The chain combines TRBV6-2 or TRBV6-3 with TRBJ1-2; possibly TRBD1 for D (5 bases). V was cut by 2 bases and J by 4 bases, with 23 bases left in between. Looked up from germline, CDR1 is MNHEY and CDR2 is SVGEGT. CDR3 size: 18 residues. CDR3 residues: CASSYDLEGRGFIYGYTF. As DNA, the CDR3 is TGTGCCAGCAGTTACGATTTGGAGGGACGCGGGTTTATCTATGGCTACACCTTC.

Here the CDR3 reads CASSYRSEQYF. CDR3 nucleotide sequence: TGTGCCAGCAGTTACAGGTCTGAGCAGTACTTC. This chain joins TRBV12-3 or TRBV12-4 and TRBJ2-7; a possible D gene is TRBD1 (5 bases). V lost 4 bases to trimming and J lost 7 bases, with 8 bases between them. The CDR3 sequence is 11 residues long.

This clone was observed a single time. The rearrangement joins TRBV7-8 to TRBJ1-5; the D is unclear. Trimming cost V 3 bases and J 6 bases, with 18 bases left between them. CDR1 and CDR2 from the germline V gene are SGHVS and FQNEAQ. This CDR3 is built from 16 residues. This CDR3 reads CASSFKEDSIAQPQHF. The DNA for the CDR3 is TGTGCCAGCAGCTTTAAGGAGGATTCGATAGCTCAGCCCCAGCATTTT.

V and J are TRBV3-1 (or the pseudogene TRBV3-2) and TRBJ1-6, with 7 bases lining up with TRBD1. The germline gives CDR1 LGHDT, CDR2 YNNKEL (reference sequence). The trim removed 1 base at V and 10 bases at J, leaving 7 bases unmatched. The CDR3 spans 15 residues. As DNA, the CDR3 is TGTGCCAGCAGCCAAGGCAGACAGGGAAGATCACCCCTCCACTTT. Residues: CASSQGRQGRSPLHF.

This clone was found a few times. The chain links TRBV6-4 to TRBJ1-1, with D possibly being TRBD1 (5 bases). The V end lost 8 bases, the J end lost 6 bases, and 16 bases lay between the germline ends. Germline V gene lookup returns CDR1 MRHNA and CDR2 SNTAGT. The CDR3 totals 13 residues. CDR3 protein: CASRKGPLAEAFF. CDR3 DNA: TGTGCCAGCCGCAAGGGGCCCTTGGCTGAAGCTTTCTTT.

The V gene is TRBV27, the J gene TRBJ1-6; 7 bases align to TRBD1. The CDR3 loop spans 17 amino acids. Germline CDR1 reads MNHEY; CDR2 reads SMNVEV (reference sequence). Trimming cost V 4 bases and J 2 bases; bases outside gene matches: 8. CDR3 protein: CASSSDRLRTYNSPLHF. CDR3 nucleotide sequence: TGTGCCAGCAGTTCGGACAGGTTGAGGACCTATAATTCACCCCTCCACTTT.

V and J are TRBV19 and TRBJ2-3; TRBD2 matches 9 bases. V shed 4 bases and J 0 bases; nucleotides not matched to a gene: 5. Germline V CDR1 and CDR2: LNHDA, SQIVND (reference sequence). The CDR3 is 16 amino acids. The CDR3 DNA follows: TGTGCCAGTAGTAGCGGGGGGGCGTCTAGCACAGATACGCAGTATTTT. This codes for CASSSGGASSTDTQYF.

This sequence joins TRBV7-8 and TRBJ1-4, with TRBD1 matching 7 bases. The CDR3 contains 20 residues. The V gene's germline CDR1 is SGHVS and CDR2 FQNEAQ. The V and J ends lost 1 base and 7 bases, in that order; junction bases with no gene match: 21. The CDR3 protein is CASSLEGILGQGDEAEKLFF. CDR3 in DNA: TGTGCCAGCAGCTTAGAAGGGATCCTAGGGCAGGGGGATGAAGCTGAAAAACTGTTTTTT.

This rearrangement joins TRBV7-9 to TRBJ2-7; D perhaps matches TRBD2 (7 bases). Germline V gives CDR1 SEHNR, CDR2 FQNEAQ (reference sequence). Trimming cost V 4 bases and J 2 bases, with 15 bases left between them. The CDR3 covers 15 residues. The CDR3 DNA reads TGTGCCAGCAGCTCGGGGGGCGGGGGCACCTACGAGCAGTACTTC. Translation gives CASSSGGGGTYEQYF.

V gene TRBV27 combines with J gene TRBJ1-2; TRBD1 matches at 8 bases. This CDR3 is built from 14 residues. V was pared by 7 bases and J by 4 bases, with 8 bases of the junction left unmatched. Looked up from germline, CDR1 is MNHEY and CDR2 is SMNVEV (reference sequence). CDR3 amino acids: CASTPTGEFYGYTF. CDR3 bases: TGTGCCAGCACCCCGACAGGGGAGTTCTATGGCTACACCTTC.

This clone was recorded once. The chain recombines TRBV6-5 with TRBJ2-5, with TRBD1 identical over 8 bases. The CDR3 consists of 14 residues. With V trimmed by 5 bases and J by 0 bases, 2 bases remained unmatched. Germline V gene data show CDR1 as MNHEY and CDR2 as SVGAGI. CDR3 residues: CASSRTGNQETQYF. The DNA for the CDR3 is TGTGCCAGCAGTCGGACAGGGAACCAAGAGACCCAGTACTTC.

The gene calls are TRBV27 and TRBJ1-4; tentative D call: TRBD1 (5 bases). CDR1 and CDR2 from the germline V gene are MNHEY and SMNVEV (reference sequence). The CDR3 sequence is 14 residues long. V gave up 2 bases and J gave up 5 bases, with 9 bases separating them. In nucleotides, the CDR3 is TGTGCCAGCAGTTTAGGGGCGGGGAATGAAAAACTGTTTTTT. This sequence encodes CASSLGAGNEKLFF.

The chain recombines TRBV19 with TRBJ1-5, with D maybe TRBD1 (5 bases). Trimming stripped 5 bases from V and 1 base from J, with 18 bases between. Germline values: CDR1 LNHDA, CDR2 SQIVND (reference sequence). The length of the CDR3 is 17 residues. The CDR3 DNA sequence: TGTGCCAGTAGTGACAGTAATCGTAGGACGAGCAATCAGCCCCAGCATTTT. Residues: CASSDSNRRTSNQPQHF.

The chain has TRBV6-5 and TRBJ2-7; perhaps TRBD1 as D (6 bases). Germline V gives CDR1 MNHEY, CDR2 SVGAGI. The CDR3 consists of 13 residues. V was pared by 2 bases and J by 7 bases, with 12 bases between. The CDR3 loop is CASSYTERGEQYF. The CDR3 nucleotides read TGTGCCAGCAGTTACACTGAAAGGGGGGAGCAGTACTTC.

The chain joins TRBV7-9 to TRBJ2-7, with D maybe TRBD1 (5 bases). V lost 3 bases, J lost 1 base, and 16 bases lay in between. Per germline, CDR1 SEHNR and CDR2 FQNEAQ (reference sequence). This CDR3 contains 16 residues. CDR3 nucleotide sequence: TGTGCCAGCAGCTTGAGAACAGGAGCAGGATCCTACGAGCAGTACTTC. Translated, it gives CASSLRTGAGSYEQYF.

This chain links TRBV4-1 with TRBJ1-4, with 8 nucleotides matching TRBD1. Germline CDR1 MGHRA, CDR2 YSYEKL. The CDR3 contains 13 residues. V trimming: 7 bases; J trimming: 4 bases; junction bases outside the gene matches: 2. Written as DNA, the CDR3 is TGCGCCAGCATGGGACAGGATAATGAAAAACTGTTTTTT. It specifies CASMGQDNEKLFF.

Concerning this clone: Sequence at one end of the junction differs from germline and may be a read error. The V call is TRBV7-2, the J call TRBJ1-5, with D hard to call. Germline CDR1 and CDR2: SGHTA and FQGNSA. The CDR3 runs 16 residues. CDR3 region: CASRLDLGPSNQPQHF. The CDR3 DNA follows: TGTGCCAGCAGGTTAGACCTAGGCCCGTCTAATCAGCCCCAGCATTTT.

V usage is TRBV5-5 and J usage is TRBJ2-5, with TRBD1 matching over 7 bases. There are 14 residues in the CDR3. Germline loops: CDR1 SGHKS, CDR2 YYEKEE (reference sequence). V trimming: 4 bases; J trimming: 3 bases; junction bases outside the gene matches: 6. Here the CDR3 reads CASSPPGTEETQYF. CDR3 bases: TGTGCCAGCAGCCCACCCGGGACAGAAGAGACCCAGTACTTC.

The chain recombines TRBV7-9 with TRBJ2-2; D is unclear. V lost 1 base and J 6 bases, leaving 9 bases between the germline ends. Germline CDR1 and CDR2: SEHNR and FQNEAQ (reference sequence). The length of the CDR3 is 14 residues. This CDR3 is CASSLGSGAGELFF. The CDR3 DNA reads TGTGCCAGCAGCTTAGGGAGTGGAGCCGGGGAGCTGTTTTTT.

The chain combines TRBV7-6 with TRBJ1-1, with D unclear. Germline CDR1 reads SGHVS; CDR2 reads FNYEAQ. The CDR3 extends over 14 amino acids. V was trimmed by 1 base and J by 4 bases, leaving 10 bases between them. The CDR3 DNA sequence: TGTGCCAGCAGCTTAGGGGAGGGCGGCACTGAAGCTTTCTTT. Protein product: CASSLGEGGTEAFF.

This chain uses TRBV9 with TRBJ2-3; D ambiguous. The V and J ends lost 2 bases and 6 bases respectively, with 4 bases between them. Germline CDR1 and CDR2: SGDLS and YYNGEE. This CDR3 is built from 11 residues. The CDR3 loop is CASSVGDTQYF. As DNA, the CDR3 is TGTGCCAGCAGCGTCGGGGATACGCAGTATTTT.

The rearrangement links TRBV6-2 or TRBV6-3 to TRBJ1-2; 8 bases map to TRBD1. The CDR3 is made up of 13 amino acids. Germline V gene lookup returns CDR1 MNHEY and CDR2 SVGEGT. With V trimmed by 5 bases and J by 4 bases, 3 bases remained unmatched. The CDR3 DNA reads as TGTGCCAGCAGTGACAGGGGTCTCTATGGCTACACCTTC. It translates to CASSDRGLYGYTF.

The V gene is TRBV4-1, the J gene TRBJ1-4; D gene unclear. Trimming cost V 4 bases and J 0 bases, with 9 bases left between them. The germline V gene encodes CDR1 MGHRA and CDR2 YSYEKL. CDR3 length equals 15 residues. Written as DNA, the CDR3 is TGCGCCAGCAGCCGATTAGCAGCAACTAATGAAAAACTGTTTTTT. It translates to CASSRLAATNEKLFF.

This clone was recorded at least ten times. Compared with germline, one end of the junction differs, possibly owing to a read error. The chain employs TRBV6-5 and TRBJ1-4, with 7 bases matching TRBD1. This CDR3 comprises 15 residues. Germline V CDR1 and CDR2: MNHEY, SVGAGI. As DNA, the CDR3 is TGTGCCAGCAAGGGTTATCACAGGGGAACCCTAGTTGGAGTTTTT. Translating gives CASKGYHRGTLVGVF.

The chain employs TRBV5-4 and TRBJ1-5, with 9 bases fitting TRBD1. CDR3 length equals 15 residues. Germline V gene lookup returns CDR1 SGHNT and CDR2 YYREEE (reference sequence). The junction had 6 bases not matched to a gene; V was cut back by 4 bases and J by 4 bases. The CDR3 bases are TGTGCCAGCAGCGGAGGGACAGGGTCGAATCAGCCCCAGCATTTT. It is translated as CASSGGTGSNQPQHF.

This clone was counted a few times. This chain links TRBV4-2 with TRBJ1-2; D is undetermined. Trimming pared 1 base from V and 5 bases from J, leaving 11 bases between. Germline lookup yields CDR1 LGHNA and CDR2 YNFKEQ. CDR3 length equals 14 residues. CDR3 in DNA: TGTGCCAGCAGCCAAGGCGGCTCGGGATATGGCTACACCTTC. It is translated as CASSQGGSGYGYTF.

This rearrangement joins TRBV4-1 to TRBJ2-1, with D tentatively TRBD2 (5 bases). This CDR3 has 15 amino acids. Germline CDR1 is MGHRA and CDR2 is YSYEKL. V was pared by 6 bases and J by 3 bases, with 15 bases between. CDR3 protein: CASRLTTTVYNEQFF. The CDR3 DNA is TGCGCCAGCAGACTGACTACGACCGTCTACAATGAGCAGTTCTTC.

The V and J genes are TRBV6-5 and TRBJ1-2; 7 bases match TRBD1. CDR3 size: 13 residues. Germline V gene sequence: CDR1 MNHEY, CDR2 SVGAGI. J was trimmed by 4 bases and V by 5 bases; bases with no gene match: 4. CDR3 bases: TGTGCCAGCAGTCAGGGACAGAGCTATGGCTACACCTTC. Translating gives CASSQGQSYGYTF.